These 14 T cell receptor beta chains were sequenced from one sample in a study of T cells in Graves' hyperthyroidism and ophthalmopathy. RNA transcripts served as the template for amplifying TCR beta CDR3 regions. HTBI primers were the set used in a first-round RT-PCR of the TCR CDR3. TCRdb used MiXCR to reprocess the multiplex PCR reads, holding one entry per CDR3 protein. The sample has hundreds of thousands of distinct CDR3 sequences; under 20% are singletons. The specimen was blood. The receptors derive from a woman under 30 with Graves' ophthalmopathy.

There are many counts of this clonotype. The chain employs TRBV3-1 and TRBJ2-2; 7 bases fit TRBD1. Germline V CDR1 and CDR2: LGHDT, YNNKEL (reference sequence). V was pared by 4 bases and J by 7 bases, with 6 bases of the junction left unmatched. The CDR3 extends over 14 amino acids. The chain's CDR3 is CASSPSGGNGELFF. CDR3 sequence (DNA): TGTGCCAGCAGCCCATCAGGGGGAAACGGGGAGCTGTTTTTT. The whole variable domain, remainder taken from reference TRBV3-1 and TRBJ2-2, is DTAVSQTPKYLVTQMGNDKSIKCEQNLGHDTMYWYKQDSKKFLKIMFSYNNKELIINETVPNRFSPKSPDKAHLNLHINSLELGDSAVYFCASSPSGGNGELFFGEGSRLTVL.

This clonotype came up many times. The chain joins TRBV6-1 to TRBJ2-7, with TRBD1 matching over 9 bases. In germline, CDR1 is MNHNS, CDR2 SASEGT. This CDR3 spans 18 amino acids. With 5 bases clipped from V and 2 bases from J, the junction kept 16 bases outside the gene matches. The CDR3 is CASSYGGWGQGFTYEQYF. In nucleotides, the CDR3 is TGTGCCAGCAGTTACGGGGGGTGGGGACAGGGTTTCACCTACGAGCAGTACTTC.

This clonotype was detected many times. The chain combines TRBV5-1 with TRBJ2-1, with D perhaps assigned TRBD1 or TRBD2 (5 bases each). The V gene lost 3 bases and the J gene lost 8 bases, with 15 bases spanning the gap. The germline V gene has CDR1 SGHRS and CDR2 YFSETQ. The CDR3 spans 14 residues. The CDR3 protein is CASSSGTIGDEQFF. CDR3 nucleotides: TGCGCCAGCAGCTCAGGGACCATTGGCGATGAGCAGTTCTTC.

This clonotype was observed a handful of times. V and J are TRBV19 and TRBJ2-5, with 10 bases lining up with TRBD2. The germline V gene has CDR1 LNHDA and CDR2 SQIVND (reference sequence). The CDR3 consists of 16 residues. J gave up 1 base and V 2 bases, and 4 bases lay outside the gene matches. Here the CDR3 DNA reads TGTGCCAGTAGTATAAGGACTAGCGGAGCCCAAGAGACCCAGTACTTC. It codes for CASSIRTSGAQETQYF.

This clonotype was seen many times. V gene TRBV27 combines with J gene TRBJ2-1; 7 bases fit TRBD2. CDR3 length equals 17 residues. Unmatched junction bases numbered 12, after V lost 7 bases and J lost 0 bases. Germline lookup yields CDR1 MNHEY and CDR2 SMNVEV (reference sequence). The chain's CDR3 is CASIADGGSYSYNEQFF. DNA for the CDR3: TGTGCCAGCATCGCCGACGGGGGGTCCTACTCCTACAATGAGCAGTTCTTC.

This clonotype was seen many times. The chain combines TRBV28 with TRBJ1-1, with D unclear. The germline V gene has CDR1 MDHEN and CDR2 SYDVKM. Trimming took 5 bases from V and 4 from J, leaving 11 bases between them. The CDR3 has 13 residues. The CDR3 DNA sequence: TGTGCCAGCAGTGTCGCAGAGAGCACTGAAGCTTTCTTT. Protein product: CASSVAESTEAFF.

Of note for this clonotype: Relative to the germline gene, one junction end is altered; a read error may explain this. The chain has TRBV6-5 and TRBJ2-1, with D perhaps matching TRBD1 (6 bases). CDR3 size: 11 residues. Per germline, CDR1 MNHEY and CDR2 SVGAGI. CDR3 residues: CASGYRAEQFF. In DNA form, the CDR3 reads TGTGCCAGCGGTTACAGGGCCGAGCAGTTCTTC.

This sequence joins TRBV27 and TRBJ1-3; D unresolved. Per the germline V gene, CDR1 is MNHEY and CDR2 is SMNVEV (reference sequence). CDR3 length equals 15 residues. V shed 2 bases and J shed 0 bases, with 8 bases lying between them. The CDR3 nucleotides read TGTGCCAGCAGTTTAAAACCGGACTCTGGAAACACCATATATTTT. The encoded protein is CASSLKPDSGNTIYF.

At least ten counts were recorded for this clonotype. The V call is TRBV29-1, the J call TRBJ2-7, with D possibly TRBD2 on 5 matching bases. Germline V CDR1 and CDR2: SQVTM, ANQGSEA. V dropped 4 bases and J dropped 3 bases, with 13 bases sitting between them. The CDR3 runs 13 residues. The CDR3: CSVAGGNLYEQYF. CDR3 nucleotides: TGCAGCGTTGCTGGAGGTAACCTCTACGAGCAGTACTTC.

The chain links TRBV18 to TRBJ1-1; 10 bases are shared with TRBD1. The germline V gene has CDR1 KGHSH and CDR2 LQKENI. J lost 4 bases, V lost 5 bases, and 4 bases had no gene match. The CDR3 runs to 14 residues. The CDR3 protein is CASSGTGDFTEAFF. The CDR3 DNA reads as TGTGCCAGCTCAGGGACAGGGGATTTCACTGAAGCTTTCTTT.

This clonotype was seen repeatedly, ten times or more. The V call is TRBV30, the J call TRBJ1-1; D possibly corresponds to TRBD1 (5 bases). Germline V gene lookup returns CDR1 GTSNPN and CDR2 SVGIG (reference sequence). The CDR3 is made up of 11 amino acids. V lost 2 bases and J lost 10, with 11 bases in between. CDR3 loop: CAWSKGRRAFF. The CDR3 DNA reads as TGTGCCTGGAGTAAGGGGCGCCGAGCTTTCTTT. Based on the CDR3 plus reference TRBV30 and TRBJ1-1, the full variable domain is SQTIHQWPATLVQPVGSPLSLECTVEGTSNPNLYWYRQAAGRGLQLLFYSVGIGQISSEVPQNLSASRPQDRQFILSSKKLLLSDSGFYLCAWSKGRRAFFGQGTRLTVV.

The chain recombines TRBV12-3 or TRBV12-4 with TRBJ2-3, with a weak D call TRBD1 (6 bases). CDR3 size: 15 residues. Trimming pared 3 bases from V and 4 bases from J, leaving 14 bases between. CDR3 in DNA: TGTGCCAGCAGTTTTTCAGGGGCCCCCGCAGATACGCAGTATTTT. Amino acid sequence: CASSFSGAPADTQYF.

This clonotype has ten or more counts. The chain couples TRBV7-9 to TRBJ2-5; D perhaps matches TRBD1 (5 bases). CDR1 and CDR2 (germline): SEHNR, FQNEAQ (reference sequence). The CDR3 loop spans 14 amino acids. Trimming took off 5 bases at V and 0 bases at J, with 10 bases between the two ends. Here the CDR3 reads CASSAQGHQETQYF. The CDR3 nucleotides are TGTGCCAGCAGCGCCCAGGGTCACCAAGAGACCCAGTACTTC.

As to this clonotype: A much bigger clone sits one base away, suggesting this may be a read error. V is TRBV9 and J is TRBJ1-2; TRBD1 is a possible D gene (6 bases). Germline V gives CDR1 SGDLS, CDR2 YYNGEE. This CDR3 spans 15 amino acids. This CDR3 is CAISVGGQTNYGYTF. CDR3 DNA sequence: TGTGCCATCAGCGTAGGAGGACAGACTAACTATGGCTACACCTTC.